The clone carrying this T cell receptor (beta chain) was detected only a few times. The data were obtained in a study of blood T cells in healthy people across ages. Together with a sample-barcoded 5' primer, a J-beta primer mix was included in a second PCR lasting roughly 6 to 12 cycles. Tags on each cDNA molecule came from a template-switch adaptor with 12 random nucleotides. TCRdb ran MiXCR on the 5' RACE reads and lists one entry per CDR3 protein. The repertoire holds over 1,500,000 distinct CDR3 sequences, roughly 50% seen once, with less than 2.5% in the top ten. V was pared by 8 bases and J by 4 bases, with 21 bases between. The CDR3 is 15 amino acids. Germline V CDR1 and CDR2: SGHAT, FQDESV (reference sequence).

This chain joins TRBV11-1 and TRBJ2-7; D unresolved. This sequence originates from a woman between 40 and 55 years old in good health. The sample taken for sequencing was blood. The CDR3 protein is CASATTDLPPYEQYF. The CDR3 nucleotides are TGTGCCAGCGCCACAACTGACCTGCCCCCGTACGAGCAGTACTTC.